The T cell receptor beta chain under discussion was sequenced for a study of regulatory T cells in long-lasting Graves disease. Study-level findings and limits: Study was limited to peripheral blood, excluding thyroid tissue. Persistent disease was associated with favored TRBV28 usage and with favored use of TRBJ1-2 and TRBJ2-5. Newly diagnosed Graves' patients had higher TCR diversity than persistent ones.

The TCR beta library used iRepertoire HTBI primers with Arm-PCR amplification of CDR3. TCRdb passed the multiplex PCR reads through MiXCR, listing each CDR3 protein once. The profile shows a few hundred thousand distinct CDR3 sequences, around 20% of them singletons. This clonotype has only a few counts. What it recognizes is unknown. Time point in this sample: persistent/refractory GD, antithyroid drugs over 5 years with positive TRAb. The TCR library used RNA extracted from PBMCs. Graves' disease was diagnosed by American Thyroid Association guidelines. Per germline, CDR1 SGDLS and CDR2 YYNGEE. This CDR3 is built from 15 residues. V was pared by 6 bases and J by 1 base, with 3 bases of the junction left unmatched.

Source: peripheral blood mononuclear cells (PBMCs), taken when the disease was refractory, from a patient treated with antithyroid drugs. The TCR originated in a female donor with Graves disease. The V call is TRBV9, the J call TRBJ2-2, with 10 nucleotides matching TRBD2. Here the CDR3 reads CASTGTSENTGELFF. The CDR3 coding sequence is TGTGCCAGCACCGGGACTAGCGAGAACACCGGGGAGCTGTTTTTT.